What follows are 11 T cell receptor beta chains derived from one specimen sequenced in a study of glioma-infiltrating T cells. The iRepertoire nested amplicon-rescue multiplex PCR amplified TCR alpha and beta CDR3s from RNA. TCRdb re-analysed the multiplex PCR reads in MiXCR, keeping a single row per CDR3 protein. The sample comprises about 400,000 distinct CDR3 sequences, roughly two fifths of which are singletons, and 12% rests with the top ten. Sequencing was done on a sample of glioma tissue, nonneoplastic brain tissue, or PBMCs (not recorded which). These receptors came from a human donor with low-grade glioma or glioblastoma, undergoing nonglioma brain surgery, or in good health (not recorded which).

The chain has TRBV20-1 and TRBJ2-7, with 10 positions matching TRBD2. The germline CDR1 and CDR2 sequences are DFQATT and SNEGSKA (reference sequence). J gave up 3 bases and V 0 bases, and 2 bases lay outside the gene matches. The CDR3 loop spans 14 amino acids. The CDR3 coding sequence is TGCAGTGCTAGAGAGGAGCGGGAGGGCTACGAGCAGTACTTC. Residues: CSAREEREGYEQYF.

This clonotype appeared a few times. V is TRBV4-2 and J is TRBJ2-1; 13 positions match TRBD2. V lost 4 bases and J lost 8; bases outside the gene matches: 2. Germline V gene sequence: CDR1 LGHNA, CDR2 YNFKEQ. This CDR3 region has 14 residues. The CDR3 loop reads CASSRTSGRDEQFF. Here the CDR3 DNA reads TGTGCCAGCAGCCGGACTAGCGGGAGAGATGAGCAGTTCTTC.

The rearrangement joins TRBV7-2 to TRBJ2-1, with D perhaps matching TRBD2 (5 bases). Germline assignment: CDR1 SGHTA and CDR2 FQGNSA. Trimming removed 3 bases from V and 8 bases from J, with 11 bases in between. The CDR3 covers 13 residues. The CDR3 is CASSLARVHEQFF. The CDR3 nucleotides are TGTGCCAGCAGCTTGGCGAGGGTTCATGAGCAGTTCTTC. Full variable domain (remainder filled in from reference TRBV7-2 and TRBJ2-1): GAGVSQSPSNKVTEKGKDVELRCDPISGHTALYWYRQSLGQGLEFLIYFQGNSAPDKSGLPSDRFSAERTGGSVSTLTIQRTQQEDSAVYLCASSLARVHEQFFGPGTRLTVL.

This chain links TRBV2 with TRBJ2-1; the D is unclear. CDR1 and CDR2 from the germline V gene are SNHLY and FYNNEI. The V end lost 6 bases, the J end lost 0 bases, and 15 bases lay between the germline ends. This CDR3 comprises 16 residues. In DNA, the CDR3 is TGTGCCAGCAGGGACCTCTTGATCTCCTCCTACAATGAGCAGTTCTTC. Translated: CASRDLLISSYNEQFF.

Remarks on this clonotype: A much larger clone sits a single nucleotide away, making a read error possible. It is likely a read error, because the conserved phenylalanine at the end of the CDR3 is missing. The chain employs TRBV6-6 and TRBJ1-1; no reliable D call. The CDR3 is 11 residues long. Germline loops: CDR1 MNHNY, CDR2 SVGAGI (reference sequence). V was shortened by 2 bases and J by 10 bases, with 8 bases between the two germline ends. CDR3 region: CASSYTGGAFL. The CDR3 nucleotides read TGTGCCAGCAGTTACACCGGTGGAGCTTTCCTT.

This clonotype was seen only once. A much larger clone is a single base away; this may be a read error. The V call is TRBV28, the J call TRBJ2-7; D is uncertain. Germline CDR1 and CDR2: MDHEN and SYDVKM. The CDR3 totals 12 residues. CDR3 amino acids: CASSSLNYGQYF. The CDR3 DNA follows: TGTGCCAGCAGTTCCCTGAACTACGGGCAGTACTTC. Drawing the rest from reference TRBV28 and TRBJ2-7, the complete variable domain is DVKVTQSSRYLVKRTGEKVFLECVQDMDHENMFWYRQDPGLGLRLIYFSYDVKMKEKGDIPEGYSVSREKKERFSLILESASTNQTSMYLCASSSLNYGQYFGPGTRLTVT.

The chain combines TRBV7-9 with TRBJ1-2; D unresolved. This CDR3 contains 14 residues. Trimming left V 1 base short and J 2 bases short, with 8 bases between. The germline V gene encodes CDR1 SEHNR and CDR2 FQNEAQ (reference sequence). CDR3 bases: TGTGCCAGCAGCTTAGTAGCCCTGAACTATGGCTACACCTTC. Its protein is CASSLVALNYGYTF. Complete variable domain (other parts from reference TRBV7-9 and TRBJ1-2): DTGVSQNPRHKITKRGQNVTFRCDPISEHNRLYWYRQTLGQGPEFLTYFQNEAQLEKSRLLSDRFSAERPKGSFSTLEIQRTEQGDSAMYLCASSLVALNYGYTFGSGTRLTVV.

The J gene is TRBJ2-1, the V gene TRBV19; D is unresolved. The CDR3 covers 15 residues. In germline, CDR1 is LNHDA, CDR2 SQIVND (reference sequence). V lost 0 bases and J lost 6, with 12 bases in between. The DNA for the CDR3 is TGTGCCAGTAGTATAGATATGGGGTCCGTCAATGAGCAGTTCTTC. This encodes CASSIDMGSVNEQFF.

With respect to this clonotype: This may be a read error, as it is one base from a much larger clone. The CDR3 region is CACSRDLGTAGNTIYF. DNA for the CDR3: TGTGCCTGCAGTCGCGACTTGGGGACAGCCGGAAACACCATATATTTT. The V call is TRBV6-1, the J call TRBJ1-3; 7 bases fit TRBD1. Germline-derived CDR1 and CDR2 are MNHNS and SASEGT. The CDR3 totals 16 residues.

A few counts support this clonotype. The chain couples TRBV28 to TRBJ1-2; no firm D call. V gave up 4 bases and J gave up 8 bases, with 8 bases separating them. This CDR3 is 11 amino acids long. The germline gives CDR1 MDHEN, CDR2 SYDVKM. CDR3 sequence reads: CASSSTEGYTF. CDR3 DNA: TGTGCCAGCAGTTCTACCGAAGGCTACACCTTC.

This clonotype was found many times. The chain is built from TRBV28 and TRBJ1-1; D remains ambiguous. Looked up from germline, CDR1 is MDHEN and CDR2 is SYDVKM. V lost 3 bases to trimming and J lost 0 bases, with 11 bases between them. The CDR3 spans 15 residues. The CDR3 is CASSFAGGLNTEAFF. CDR3 nucleotides: TGTGCCAGCAGTTTTGCAGGCGGCCTGAACACTGAAGCTTTCTTT. Full variable domain (remainder filled in from reference TRBV28 and TRBJ1-1): DVKVTQSSRYLVKRTGEKVFLECVQDMDHENMFWYRQDPGLGLRLIYFSYDVKMKEKGDIPEGYSVSREKKERFSLILESASTNQTSMYLCASSFAGGLNTEAFFGQGTRLTVV.